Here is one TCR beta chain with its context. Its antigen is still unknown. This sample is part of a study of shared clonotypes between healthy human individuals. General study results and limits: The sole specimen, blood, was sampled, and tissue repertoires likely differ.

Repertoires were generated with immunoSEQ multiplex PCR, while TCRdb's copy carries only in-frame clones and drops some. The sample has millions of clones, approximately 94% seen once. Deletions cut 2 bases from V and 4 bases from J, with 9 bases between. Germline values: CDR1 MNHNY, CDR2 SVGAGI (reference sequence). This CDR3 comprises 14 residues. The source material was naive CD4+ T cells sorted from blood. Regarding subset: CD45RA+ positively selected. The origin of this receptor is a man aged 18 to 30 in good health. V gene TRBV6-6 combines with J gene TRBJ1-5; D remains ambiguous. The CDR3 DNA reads TGTGCCAGCAGTTACGGGGAGGCGAATCAGCCCCAGCATTTT. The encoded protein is CASSYGEANQPQHF.